This T cell receptor (beta chain) is from a study of beta chain features in type 1 diabetes. The wider study: Across the samples, 107,917,701 sorted cells were examined in total.

Notes on this clone: Antigen: not known.

Every isolated RNA sample was fully reverse transcribed, so sequencing captured expressed TCRB transcripts. TCRdb's table, derived via immunoSEQ multiplex PCR, lists solely in-frame clones and lacks some. The profile shows approximately 160,000 clones, over 7.5% of them singletons. General study findings and limits: Unsettled here was the matter of whether HLA type influences TCRB rearrangement. Because the template was cDNA, high-expressing cells might be over-represented.

The receptor's source is a woman younger than 35 in good health. The sequenced sample consisted of central memory CD4+ T cells from blood.

In nucleotides, the CDR3 is TGCGCCAGCAGCTTGGGGACTTTAACCTACAATGAGCAGTTCTTC. This translates into CASSLGTLTYNEQFF. The chain links TRBV5-1 to TRBJ2-1; D may be TRBD2 (5 bases). The V gene's germline CDR1 is SGHRS and CDR2 YFSETQ. This CDR3 is built from 15 residues. Between the trimmed V and J ends, which lost 0 bases and 2 bases, there was a span of 9 bases.